These 24 T cell receptor beta chains came from one sample sequenced in a study of tumor and adjacent non-tumor tissue in lung cancer. Three rounds of nested PCR, following a modified ARM-PCR protocol, produced the TCRbeta library. TCRdb reprocessed the multiplex PCR reads with MiXCR, giving one entry per CDR3 protein. The sample has about 200,000 distinct CDR3 sequences; 70% to 75% are singletons. No cell sorting was done before RNA was extracted from the tissue. Source material: lung tumor tissue. Source of these receptors: a man in his sixties with non-small cell lung cancer.

The chain links TRBV12-3 or TRBV12-4 to TRBJ2-1; maybe TRBD2 (6 bases). Trimming took 1 base from V and 4 from J, leaving 11 bases between them. The CDR3 is 15 amino acids. The chain's CDR3 is CASSLEPGAYNEQFF. In DNA, the CDR3 is TGTGCCAGCAGTTTAGAGCCGGGAGCATACAATGAGCAGTTCTTC.

This clonotype was counted a single time. A much bigger clone sits one base away, suggesting this may be a read error. The CDR3 ends on some other residue instead of the conserved phenylalanine or tryptophan, so this is likely a read error. The chain links TRBV29-1 to TRBJ1-1; no definite D call. Germline V CDR1 and CDR2: SQVTM, ANQGSEA. CDR3 length: 12 residues. CDR3: CTIGPPRTEAFI. The CDR3, as DNA: TGCACGATTGGGCCCCCGAGGACTGAAGCTTTCATT.

Regarding this clonotype: The junction departs from the called germline gene at one end, perhaps through a read error. The rearrangement joins TRBV12-3 or TRBV12-4 to TRBJ2-1, with 7 positions matching TRBD2. The length of the CDR3 is 15 residues. The CDR3 DNA sequence: TGTGCCAGCAGAATGCCGGGACTACCGGACAATGTGCAGTTCTTC. Encoded protein: CASRMPGLPDNVQFF.

A remark on this clonotype: As the CDR3 is not closed by the conserved phenylalanine or tryptophan, this likely results from a read error. This rearrangement joins TRBV11-1 to TRBJ2-1; 7 nucleotides align to TRBD1. Germline V gene sequence: CDR1 SGHAT, CDR2 FQDESV (reference sequence). The CDR3 runs to 15 residues. CDR3 nucleotides: TGTCCCAGCAGCTTAGGAAGGGGGCAAGGAACTATTCAGTTCTCC. Its protein is CPSSLGRGQGTIQFS.

The chain links TRBV28 to TRBJ2-7, with D possibly TRBD1 on 7 matching bases. The V and J ends lost 8 bases and 5 bases respectively, with 19 bases between them. The CDR3 has 14 amino acids. In germline, CDR1 is MDHEN, CDR2 SYDVKM. The CDR3 protein is CASVRGGGIHEQYF. The CDR3 DNA follows: TGTGCCAGCGTCCGAGGAGGGGGCATCCACGAGCAGTACTTC. The variable domain in full, with the rest retrieved from reference TRBV28 and TRBJ2-7, is DVKVTQSSRYLVKRTGEKVFLECVQDMDHENMFWYRQDPGLGLRLIYFSYDVKMKEKGDIPEGYSVSREKKERFSLILESASTNQTSMYLCASVRGGGIHEQYFGPGTRLTVT.

The count of this clonotype is one. This may stem from a read error, because a much larger clone lies one nucleotide away. The rearrangement joins TRBV20-1 to TRBJ1-1; TRBD1 matches at 9 bases. Germline lookup yields CDR1 DFQATT and CDR2 SNEGSKA (reference sequence). The CDR3 runs to 14 residues. CDR3 DNA: TGCAGTGCTAGAGGACAGGGGGTACACACTGAAGCTATCTTT. Amino acids: CSARGQGVHTEAIF.

With regard to this clonotype: One end of the junction varies from germline; a read error may be responsible. The chain uses TRBV4-3 and TRBJ1-2; D ambiguous. The length of the CDR3 is 15 residues. Germline V gene sequence: CDR1 LGHNA, CDR2 YSLEER. The CDR3 DNA follows: TGCACCAGCAGCCAAGGCGATTCAATGGGCTATGGCTACACCTTC. The encoded protein is CTSSQGDSMGYGYTF.

As regards this clonotype: The junction departs from germline at one end; a sequencing error may be responsible. The chain links TRBV20-1 to TRBJ1-4; 8 nucleotides agree with TRBD1. CDR1 is DFQATT, CDR2 SNEGSKA, per germline (reference sequence). This CDR3 spans 15 amino acids. The CDR3 nucleotides are TGCAGTACTAGAGTCGGACAGGGAGGGTATGAAAAACTGTTTTTT. It translates to CSTRVGQGGYEKLFF.

This chain uses TRBV5-1 with TRBJ2-5; TRBD2 might be the D (5 bases). V was cut by 4 bases and J by 1 base, with 20 bases left in between. This CDR3 contains 17 residues. Germline CDR1 and CDR2: SGHRS and YFSETQ. DNA of the CDR3: TGCGCCAGCAGCGGAAAATACCGGGAAAGAATCCAAGAGACCCAGTACTTC. It encodes CASSGKYRERIQETQYF.

Concerning this clonotype: A junction boundary mismatches the germline segment, possibly from a read error. CDR3 nucleotide sequence: TGTGCCAGCAGACAAGAAGAATCCGGGGGGCTGTTTTTT. This sequence encodes CASRQEESGGLFF. This sequence joins TRBV4-2 and TRBJ2-2; D might be TRBD2 (6 bases). Germline-derived CDR1 and CDR2 are LGHNA and YNFKEQ. The CDR3 is 13 amino acids.

This clonotype was recorded many times. The gene calls are TRBV28 and TRBJ2-7, with D perhaps matching TRBD1 (6 bases). The V and J ends lost 4 bases and 10 bases respectively, with 17 bases between them. CDR3 length equals 13 residues. CDR1 and CDR2 (germline): MDHEN, SYDVKM. The CDR3, as DNA: TGTGCCAGCAGTTCCGGACAGTCGGTTGAACAGTACTTC. The encoded protein is CASSSGQSVEQYF.

About this clonotype: At one boundary the junction diverges from the germline segment, which might be a read error. The J gene is TRBJ2-2, the V gene TRBV11-2; the D gene could be TRBD1 or TRBD2 (5 bases each). Germline loops: CDR1 SGHAT, CDR2 FQNNGV. The CDR3 loop spans 12 amino acids. The CDR3 region has the DNA TGTGCCAGCAGGACCGGGGCCGGGGAACTGTTTTTT. Translation gives CASRTGAGELFF.

Worth noting for this clonotype: This may stem from a read error, because a much larger clone lies one nucleotide away. The rearrangement uses TRBV20-1 and TRBJ1-2; D unclear. Trimming removed 2 bases at V and 3 bases at J, with 10 bases between. The CDR3 contains 13 residues. CDR1 is DFQATT and CDR2 is SNEGSKA in the germline V gene (reference sequence). CDR3 in amino acids: CSARQLLDYGYTF. CDR3 nucleotides: TGCAGTGCTAGACAGTTATTGGACTATGGCTACACCTTC.

With respect to this clonotype: A much larger clone is a single base away; this may be a read error. The chain recombines TRBV11-2 with TRBJ2-2; TRBD2 matches 10 bases. The CDR3 covers 15 residues. Per the germline V gene, CDR1 is SGHAT and CDR2 is FQNNGV. The CDR3 spells CTSSLASGGTGELFF. Written as DNA, the CDR3 is TGTACCAGCAGCTTGGCTAGCGGGGGAACCGGGGAGCTGTTTTTT.

The gene calls are TRBV20-1 and TRBJ1-2; D not certain. Trimming took off 0 bases at V and 0 bases at J, with 11 bases between the two ends. This CDR3 is built from 15 residues. The germline V gene encodes CDR1 DFQATT and CDR2 SNEGSKA (reference sequence). The CDR3 bases are TGCAGTGCTAGAGATACAGAATTTACTAACTATGGCTACACCTTC. It specifies CSARDTEFTNYGYTF.

Remarks on this clonotype: This is likely a read error, given that the CDR3 carries no conserved phenylalanine or tryptophan at its end. The chain employs TRBV11-2 and TRBJ2-5; D remains ambiguous. V was shortened by 1 base and J by 0 bases, with 9 bases between the two germline ends. CDR1 and CDR2 (germline): SGHAT, FQNNGV. CDR3 size: 15 residues. CDR3 nucleotide sequence: TGTGCCAGCAGCTTAGGAGGTTGTAACCAAGAGACCCAGTACCTC. Its translation is CASSLGGCNQETQYL.

The rearrangement uses TRBV20-1 and TRBJ2-1; 9 bases fit TRBD2. The germline gives CDR1 DFQATT, CDR2 SNEGSKA (reference sequence). There are 16 residues in the CDR3. Unmatched junction bases numbered 15, after V lost 7 bases and J lost 5 bases. The CDR3 nucleotides are TGCAGTGTTAGCCACCCGGGGACTAGCCGACACAATGAGCAGTTCTTC. Its translation: CSVSHPGTSRHNEQFF.

A note on this clonotype: A much larger clone lies one base from this, so it may be a read error. The V gene is TRBV4-2, the J gene TRBJ2-3; 7 bases align to TRBD2. In germline, CDR1 is LGHNA, CDR2 YNFKEQ. The CDR3 has 17 amino acids. V was pared by 0 bases and J by 4 bases, with 10 bases of the junction left unmatched. CDR3 amino acids: CASSQDDLREEADTQYF. CDR3 DNA sequence: TGTGCCAGCAGCCAAGATGACCTCCGGGAGGAGGCAGATACGCAGTATTTT.

About this clonotype: A read error may explain this, as a much larger clone is one base away. V is TRBV12-3 or TRBV12-4 and J is TRBJ2-1; 8 nucleotides agree with TRBD1. This CDR3 region has 11 residues. CDR3 nucleotides: TGTGACAGCAGCCGAACAGGGGGATGGGTCTTC. It translates to CDSSRTGGWVF.

This clonotype came up many times. CDR3 sequence (DNA): TGTGCCAGCAGTCCCCCCTTGCAGGGAATCAACGGGGAGCTGTTTTTT. It encodes CASSPPLQGINGELFF. The chain employs TRBV12-3 or TRBV12-4 and TRBJ2-2, with TRBD1 as a possible D gene (5 bases). Trimming cost V 5 bases and J 7 bases, with 20 bases left between them. The CDR3 runs 16 residues.

In its sample, this clonotype was seen a few times. The rearrangement links TRBV29-1 to TRBJ2-7; D is tentatively TRBD1 or TRBD2 (5 bases each). V lost 4 bases and J 0 bases, leaving 10 bases between the germline ends. Germline CDR1 is SQVTM and CDR2 is ANQGSEA. This CDR3 is 13 amino acids long. In DNA, the CDR3 is TGCAGCGTTGGGGGGACCCACTCCTACGAGCAGTACTTC. Its translation is CSVGGTHSYEQYF.

Points on this clonotype: With a much larger clone just one base away, this may be a read error. The V call is TRBV6-5, the J call TRBJ1-1; 8 positions agree with TRBD1. This CDR3 comprises 14 residues. Germline values: CDR1 MNHEY, CDR2 SVGAGI. The CDR3 nucleotides read TGTGTCAGCAGTTCTGGACAGGGAGCGAGGATCGCTTTCTTT. Amino acids: CVSSSGQGARIAFF.

About this clonotype: Compared with germline, one end of the junction differs, possibly owing to a read error. The V call is TRBV20-1, the J call TRBJ2-7, with 9 bases aligning to TRBD2. CDR1 DFQATT and CDR2 SNEGSKA come from the germline V gene (reference sequence). The CDR3 spans 15 residues. In DNA, the CDR3 is TGCAGTACTAGAGCCAGCGGGGGGATAGCCTACGAGCAATACTTC. The encoded protein is CSTRASGGIAYEQYF.

J is TRBJ1-1 and V is TRBV6-1, with D possibly matching TRBD1 (6 bases). In germline, CDR1 is MNHNS, CDR2 SASEGT. The CDR3 is 14 residues long. CDR3 coding DNA: TGTATCAGCAGGTCGGGACATCTAAACACTGAAGCTTTCTTT. This translates into CISRSGHLNTEAFF.